One and the same sample provided the 27 T cell receptor beta chains below, sequenced in a study of beta chain features in type 1 diabetes. The study, taken as a whole, reports: For Type 1 diabetes patients, all four CD4+ subsets carried TCRB CDR3s that were moderately but significantly shorter.

No antigens are known for them. Expressed TCRB transcripts were sequenced because the entire RNA isolate underwent reverse transcription. Assay used: immunoSEQ multiplex PCR; TCRdb lists only in-frame clones, some missing. The data hold a few hundred thousand clones, with 9.5% to 10% observed a single time. Sequenced sample: central memory CD4+ T cells from blood. The source of these receptors is a young man with type 1 diabetes.

The gene calls are TRBV2 and TRBJ2-3, with a possible D match to TRBD2 (6 bases). In germline, CDR1 is SNHLY, CDR2 FYNNEI. The CDR3 sequence is 13 residues long. Trimming stripped 6 bases from V and 4 bases from J, with 11 bases between. The chain's CDR3 is CASRREAPDTQYF. The CDR3 region has the DNA TGTGCCAGCAGGAGGGAGGCCCCAGATACGCAGTATTTT.

The count of this clone is one. This rearrangement joins TRBV28 to TRBJ1-2; 8 bases agree with TRBD1. This CDR3 is built from 14 residues. V trimming: 6 bases; J trimming: 7 bases; junction bases outside the gene matches: 10. The germline V gene has CDR1 MDHEN and CDR2 SYDVKM. CDR3 DNA: TGTGCCAGCAGGATCACAGGGGGAGTTGGTGGCTACACCTTC. Translation gives CASRITGGVGGYTF.

Points on this clone: A far more abundant clone sits one base away, making this likely a read error. The chain employs TRBV7-2 and TRBJ1-1; D is undetermined. Germline CDR1 is SGHTA and CDR2 is FQGNSA. The CDR3 has 15 residues. V lost 5 bases and J lost 1, with 14 bases in between. The CDR3 is CASSLILRRNTEAFF. Here the CDR3 DNA reads TGTGCCAGCAGCCTTATCTTGCGTCGGAACACTGAAGCTTTCTTT.

This clone occurred a few times. The chain employs TRBV9 and TRBJ2-5; D might be TRBD1 (6 bases). The germline gives CDR1 SGDLS, CDR2 YYNGEE. The germline V and J ends were trimmed by 5 bases and 0 bases, with 8 bases remaining between them. The CDR3 is 13 residues long. The CDR3 loop is CASSRDNQETQYF. The CDR3 nucleotides read TGTGCCAGCAGTCGGGACAACCAAGAGACCCAGTACTTC.

This clone was counted between two and nine times. The chain links TRBV6-6 to TRBJ2-1; D unresolved. Germline lookup yields CDR1 MNHNY and CDR2 SVGAGI (reference sequence). The CDR3 runs to 12 residues. The V and J ends lost 6 bases and 3 bases respectively, with 6 bases between them. DNA of the CDR3: TGTGCCAGCAGGGCTTACTACAATGAGCAGTTCTTC. Protein product: CASRAYYNEQFF.

This chain connects TRBV28 to TRBJ2-6, with unresolved D. This CDR3 comprises 16 residues. Germline V gene lookup returns CDR1 MDHEN and CDR2 SYDVKM. V was pared by 5 bases and J by 4 bases, with 15 bases between. DNA of the CDR3: TGTGCCAGCAGTGAAGTACAAGCGAGAGGGGCCAACGTCCTGACTTTC. This encodes CASSEVQARGANVLTF.

This clone was detected a few times. The rearrangement joins TRBV18 to TRBJ2-5; D might be TRBD1 (7 bases). The CDR3 loop spans 16 amino acids. The germline V and J ends were trimmed by 3 bases and 5 bases, with 19 bases remaining between them. Germline assignment: CDR1 KGHSH and CDR2 LQKENI. CDR3 in amino acids: CASSPLDREVGETQYF. CDR3 nucleotide sequence: TGTGCCAGCTCACCTCTCGACAGGGAGGTTGGGGAGACCCAGTACTTC.

This clone has more than one count but fewer than ten. The chain recombines TRBV25-1 with TRBJ1-2, with 7 bases fitting TRBD1. With V trimmed by 5 bases and J by 4 bases, 4 bases remained unmatched. The CDR3 spans 13 residues. Germline V gives CDR1 MGHDK, CDR2 SYGVNS. CDR3 nucleotide sequence: TGTGCCAGCAGTAGGACAGGCGCCTATGGCTACACCTTC. This translates into CASSRTGAYGYTF.

The V call is TRBV4-1, the J call TRBJ2-7; 7 bases are shared with TRBD2. This CDR3 contains 18 residues. The V gene end was trimmed by 0 bases and the J gene end by 2 bases; junction bases not matched to a gene: 13. Germline V gene data show CDR1 as MGHRA and CDR2 as YSYEKL. This chain's CDR3 is CASSQDGEGTWNPYEQYF. DNA of the CDR3: TGCGCCAGCAGCCAAGACGGGGAGGGGACTTGGAATCCCTACGAGCAGTACTTC.

Concerning this clone: At one of its ends the junction is not consistent with the germline gene, which may arise from a read error. This chain joins TRBV7-2 and TRBJ2-7; 8 bases agree with TRBD2. CDR1 is SGHTA, CDR2 FQGNSA, per germline. This CDR3 is 15 amino acids long. This CDR3 is CASGLTSGSVYEQYF. Here the CDR3 DNA reads TGTGCCAGCGGCTTAACTAGCGGCTCGGTCTACGAGCAGTACTTC.

This clone was seen a handful of times. The genes are TRBV7-2 and TRBJ1-5; 7 nucleotides align to TRBD1. This CDR3 contains 15 residues. With V trimmed by 6 bases and J by 7 bases, 12 bases remained unmatched. Germline lookup yields CDR1 SGHTA and CDR2 FQGNSA. Here the CDR3 DNA reads TGTGCCAGCAGAGCCGAAGGGGGCGCGGGACAGCCCCAGCATTTT. This gives the protein CASRAEGGAGQPQHF.

V and J are TRBV7-9 and TRBJ2-7; 14 nucleotides match TRBD2. CDR3 size: 19 residues. V shed 5 bases, J shed 2 bases, and the junction held 14 bases outside the gene matches. The germline V gene has CDR1 SEHNR and CDR2 FQNEAQ (reference sequence). The CDR3 protein is CASSPAGTSGSKRAYEQYF. In DNA, the CDR3 is TGTGCCAGCAGCCCAGCAGGGACTAGCGGGAGTAAAAGAGCCTACGAGCAGTACTTC.

The V and J genes are TRBV19 and TRBJ1-4, with 8 bases matching TRBD1. The CDR3 loop spans 14 amino acids. J gave up 7 bases and V 10 bases, and 11 bases lay outside the gene matches. CDR1 LNHDA and CDR2 SQIVND come from the germline V gene (reference sequence). The CDR3 DNA reads TGTGCCACCCGGACAGGGAATAATCGTGAAAAACTGTTTTTT. Protein product: CATRTGNNREKLFF.

There are a few counts of this clone. V is TRBV4-1 and J is TRBJ1-2, with no clear D. Germline assignment: CDR1 MGHRA and CDR2 YSYEKL. Trimming cost V 0 bases and J 8 bases, with 7 bases left between them. The CDR3 loop spans 12 amino acids. The CDR3 spells CASSQDREGYTF. Here the CDR3 DNA reads TGCGCCAGCAGCCAAGATCGAGAGGGCTACACCTTC.

The table lists this clone with a few counts. V usage is TRBV19 and J usage is TRBJ2-1; 7 positions agree with TRBD1. CDR3 length: 13 amino acids. The junction had 6 bases not matched to a gene; V was cut back by 6 bases and J by 7 bases. Germline V gene lookup returns CDR1 LNHDA and CDR2 SQIVND (reference sequence). This chain's CDR3 is CASSVNRGNEQFF. As DNA, the CDR3 is TGTGCCAGTAGCGTCAACAGGGGTAATGAGCAGTTCTTC.

This clone was seen only a few times. This rearrangement joins TRBV28 to TRBJ2-7; 12 bases line up with TRBD2. The length of the CDR3 is 17 residues. V dropped 1 base and J dropped 1; count of bases not matched to a gene: 5. Germline loops: CDR1 MDHEN, CDR2 SYDVKM. The CDR3 region is CASSLLTSGSGSYEQYF. For the CDR3, the DNA is TGTGCCAGCAGTTTATTGACTAGCGGGAGCGGATCCTACGAGCAGTACTTC.

This clone has a handful of counts. The chain joins TRBV11-2 to TRBJ2-7; D is uncertain. Trimming stripped 1 base from V and 2 bases from J, with 9 bases between. The CDR3 spans 14 residues. Germline V gives CDR1 SGHAT, CDR2 FQNNGV. Written as DNA, the CDR3 is TGTGCCAGCAGCTTAGTAACGGGTACCTACGAGCAGTACTTC. Translation: CASSLVTGTYEQYF.

In its sample, this clone was seen a few times. The rearrangement joins TRBV6-5 to TRBJ1-1; 7 bases line up with TRBD1. The CDR3 contains 14 residues. The germline V gene encodes CDR1 MNHEY and CDR2 SVGAGI. V was clipped by 6 bases and J by 4 bases; unmatched bases: 8. CDR3 DNA: TGTGCCAGCAGAACAGGGGTGCGGGGCACTGAAGCTTTCTTT. Its translation is CASRTGVRGTEAFF.

The chain links TRBV18 to TRBJ2-5; D gene uncertain. The DNA end favors TRBJ2-7, so the J call may be wrong. The CDR3 is 13 residues long. CDR1 KGHSH and CDR2 LQKENI come from the germline V gene. CDR3 nucleotides: TGTGCCAGCTCGAGTCACGCGACCTACGAGCAGTACTTC. This gives the protein CASSSHATYEQYF.

This clone was found a few times. The V and J genes are TRBV15 and TRBJ1-1; D is undetermined. Germline assignment: CDR1 LNHNV and CDR2 YYDKDF (reference sequence). The CDR3 runs 15 residues. V was pared by 3 bases and J by 0 bases, with 11 bases between. Here the CDR3 reads CATSRDSAMNTEAFF. In DNA form, the CDR3 reads TGTGCCACCAGCAGGGACTCCGCGATGAACACTGAAGCTTTCTTT.

Regarding this clone: The sample contains more than one DNA sequence encoding this CDR3. The J gene is TRBJ2-7, the V gene TRBV7-9; 7 bases line up with TRBD2. CDR1 is SEHNR and CDR2 is FQNEAQ in the germline V gene (reference sequence). Trimming removed 0 bases from V and 4 bases from J; junction bases left unmatched: 3. This CDR3 spans 14 amino acids. The CDR3 loop is CASSLAGGPYEQYF. The CDR3 DNA is TGTGCCAGCAGCTTAGCGGGAGGGCCTTACGAGCAGTACTTC.

This clone was detected only a few times. This chain links TRBV6-1 with TRBJ2-5; D gene uncertain. This CDR3 contains 14 residues. Trimming took off 4 bases at V and 4 bases at J, with 13 bases between the two ends. Germline V lookup: CDR1 MNHNS, CDR2 SASEGT. CDR3 DNA: TGTGCCAGCAGTGGCGGACCAGCATTAGAGACCCAGTACTTC. It translates to CASSGGPALETQYF.

This clone showed up just a few times. This chain uses TRBV5-1 with TRBJ2-3; unclear D gene. The CDR3 contains 14 residues. Germline-derived CDR1 and CDR2 are SGHRS and YFSETQ. Trimming took 6 bases from V and 4 from J, leaving 15 bases between them. DNA of the CDR3: TGCGCCAGCACCGACCGACGGGCCGCAGATACGCAGTATTTT. Its protein product is CASTDRRAADTQYF.

This chain uses TRBV7-6 with TRBJ2-1; D is tentatively TRBD1 or TRBD2 (5 bases each). The CDR3 covers 14 residues. The germline V gene has CDR1 SGHVS and CDR2 FNYEAQ. V lost 1 base and J lost 10, with 14 bases in between. The CDR3: CASSLDHGGSEQFF. The CDR3, as DNA: TGTGCCAGCAGCTTAGATCATGGGGGAAGCGAGCAGTTCTTC.

In its sample, this clone was seen a few times. V gene TRBV7-2 combines with J gene TRBJ2-3; 8 positions match TRBD2. Germline V gene data show CDR1 as SGHTA and CDR2 as FQGNSA. V was pared by 3 bases and J by 1 base, with 6 bases of the junction left unmatched. This CDR3 has 16 amino acids. The CDR3: CASSFTAGVGTDTQYF. CDR3 in DNA: TGTGCCAGCAGCTTCACAGCGGGAGTAGGCACAGATACGCAGTATTTT.

The table lists this clone with a few counts. The V gene is TRBV6-5, the J gene TRBJ2-1, with D perhaps matching TRBD1 (6 bases). The CDR3 contains 13 residues. CDR1 MNHEY and CDR2 SVGAGI come from the germline V gene. Trimming cost V 6 bases and J 7 bases, with 13 bases left between them. This CDR3 is CASRKQGLNEQFF. The CDR3 DNA reads as TGTGCCAGCAGAAAACAGGGATTGAATGAGCAGTTCTTC.

The genes are TRBV7-3 and TRBJ2-5, with 9 nucleotides matching TRBD2. After removal of 2 bases from V and 4 bases from J, the junction contained 11 bases not matched to a gene. The CDR3 is 17 amino acids. The germline V gene has CDR1 SGHTA and CDR2 FQGTGA. CDR3 sequence reads: CASSLGSSGSGGETQYF. The CDR3 bases are TGTGCCAGCAGCTTAGGTAGTAGCGGGAGCGGAGGAGAGACCCAGTACTTC.